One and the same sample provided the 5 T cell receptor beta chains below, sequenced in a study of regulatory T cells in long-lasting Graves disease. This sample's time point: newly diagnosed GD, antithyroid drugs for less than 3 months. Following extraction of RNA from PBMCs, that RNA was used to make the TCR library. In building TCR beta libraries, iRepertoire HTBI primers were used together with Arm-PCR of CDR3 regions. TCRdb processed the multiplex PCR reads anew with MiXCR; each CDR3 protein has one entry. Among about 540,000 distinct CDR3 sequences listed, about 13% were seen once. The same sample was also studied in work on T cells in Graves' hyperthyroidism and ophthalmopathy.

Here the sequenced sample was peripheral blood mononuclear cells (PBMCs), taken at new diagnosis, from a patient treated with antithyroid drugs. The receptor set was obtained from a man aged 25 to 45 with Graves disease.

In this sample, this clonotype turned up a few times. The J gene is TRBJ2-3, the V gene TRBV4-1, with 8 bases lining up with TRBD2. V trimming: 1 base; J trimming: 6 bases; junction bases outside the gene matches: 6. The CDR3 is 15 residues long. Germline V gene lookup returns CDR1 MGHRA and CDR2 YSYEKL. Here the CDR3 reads CASSQGPAGEDTQYF. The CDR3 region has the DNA TGCGCCAGCAGCCAAGGTCCAGCGGGAGAGGATACGCAGTATTTT.

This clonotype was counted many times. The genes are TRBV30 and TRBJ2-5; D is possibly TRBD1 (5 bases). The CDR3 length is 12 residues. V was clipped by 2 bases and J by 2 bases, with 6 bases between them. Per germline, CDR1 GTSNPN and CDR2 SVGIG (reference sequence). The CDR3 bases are TGTGCCTGGAGTCGACAGCAAGAGACCCAGTACTTC. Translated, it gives CAWSRQQETQYF.

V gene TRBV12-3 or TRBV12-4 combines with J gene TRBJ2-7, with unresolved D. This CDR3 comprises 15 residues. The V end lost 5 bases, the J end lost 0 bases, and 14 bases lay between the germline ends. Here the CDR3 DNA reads TGTGCCAGCAGTCCCCGGACCACCAACTCCTACGAGCAGTACTTC. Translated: CASSPRTTNSYEQYF.

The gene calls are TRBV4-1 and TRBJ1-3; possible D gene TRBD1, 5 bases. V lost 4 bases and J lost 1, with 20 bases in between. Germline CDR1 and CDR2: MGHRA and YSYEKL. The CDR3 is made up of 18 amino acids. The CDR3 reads CASSRGWPWGGSGNTIYF. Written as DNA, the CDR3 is TGCGCCAGCAGCCGCGGGTGGCCTTGGGGCGGATCTGGAAACACCATATATTTT.

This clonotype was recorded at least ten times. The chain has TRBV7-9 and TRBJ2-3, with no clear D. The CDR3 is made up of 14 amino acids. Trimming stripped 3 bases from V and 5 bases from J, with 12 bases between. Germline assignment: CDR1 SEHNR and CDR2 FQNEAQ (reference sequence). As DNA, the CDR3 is TGTGCCAGCAGCTTCGGCCAGAGAAAAGATACGCAGTATTTT. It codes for CASSFGQRKDTQYF.